The 8 T cell receptor beta chains below come from one sample, sequenced in a study of shared clonotypes between healthy human individuals. The assay was immunoSEQ multiplex PCR, and TCRdb's table has in-frame clones only and misses some. The sample has about 2.1 million clones, approximately 94% seen once. Naive CD8 cells, CD45RO-negative and positively selected for CCR7, excluded terminally differentiated effector memory CD45RA+ cells. Sequenced: naive CD8+ T cells from PBMCs. Source of these receptors: a man between 18 and 29 years old in good health. Some clones in this sample may be carry-over from other donors' samples.

The chain links TRBV11-2 to TRBJ2-1; 7 bases agree with TRBD1. The CDR3 runs to 15 residues. The germline CDR1 and CDR2 sequences are SGHAT and FQNNGV. Germline trimming cut 4 bases from V and 2 bases from J; bases unmatched to any gene: 5. CDR3 loop: CASSSSGTAYNEQFF. CDR3 DNA: TGTGCCAGCAGCTCCTCCGGGACAGCCTACAATGAGCAGTTCTTC.

To note about this clone: Other DNA sequences in this specimen translate into the identical CDR3. The rearrangement uses TRBV4-3 and TRBJ1-1; D gene uncertain. With 0 bases removed from V and 3 bases from J, the gap between germline ends came to 5 bases. The CDR3 contains 13 residues. Looked up from germline, CDR1 is LGHNA and CDR2 is YSLEER. CDR3 amino acids: CASSQDGDTEAFF. DNA of the CDR3: TGCGCCAGCAGCCAAGACGGGGACACTGAAGCTTTCTTT.

A single count supports this clone. The chain's CDR3 is CASSPPGFNYGYTF. In DNA form, the CDR3 reads TGTGCCAGCTCACCACCGGGCTTCAACTATGGCTACACCTTC. The genes are TRBV18 and TRBJ1-2; D is unclear. The CDR3 is 14 residues long. V gave up 0 bases and J gave up 2 bases, with 7 bases separating them. The germline CDR1 and CDR2 sequences are KGHSH and LQKENI.

A single count supports this clone. CDR3 bases: TGTGCCAGCAGCCCCCAGGGACTAGCTAGGGAGACCCAGTACTTC. Amino acid sequence: CASSPQGLARETQYF. This chain links TRBV9 with TRBJ2-5; 9 bases agree with TRBD2. The germline V gene encodes CDR1 SGDLS and CDR2 YYNGEE. The trim removed 4 bases at V and 5 bases at J, leaving 9 bases unmatched. The CDR3 totals 15 residues.

On this clone itself: Other DNA sequences of this sample code for an identical CDR3. The rearrangement links TRBV5-6 to TRBJ2-1; no clear D. Germline loops: CDR1 SGHDT, CDR2 YYEEEE. The CDR3 contains 11 residues. Trimming shortened V by 4 bases and J by 4 bases, and 3 bases separated the two germline ends. The CDR3, as DNA: TGTGCCAGCAGCGCGTACAATGAGCAGTTCTTC. Translation gives CASSAYNEQFF.

J is TRBJ1-1 and V is TRBV19; D not certain. Trimming took 3 bases from V and 0 from J, leaving 11 bases between them. Germline CDR1 reads LNHDA; CDR2 reads SQIVND (reference sequence). The CDR3 sequence is 15 residues long. This chain's CDR3 is CASSIVSYLNTEAFF. The CDR3 DNA is TGTGCCAGTAGTATCGTTTCCTACCTGAACACTGAAGCTTTCTTT.

The chain recombines TRBV7-9 with TRBJ1-4, with 10 bases fitting TRBD1. V dropped 5 bases and J dropped 8; count of bases not matched to a gene: 8. This CDR3 region has 15 residues. From germline, CDR1 is SEHNR and CDR2 FQNEAQ (reference sequence). The CDR3 sequence: CASSRDRGPGEKLFF. The CDR3, as DNA: TGTGCCAGCAGCCGTGACAGGGGGCCAGGGGAAAAACTGTTTTTT.

The gene calls are TRBV4-3 and TRBJ2-4; D tentatively fits TRBD1 or TRBD2 (7 bases each). The CDR3 consists of 15 residues. Germline loops: CDR1 LGHNA, CDR2 YSLEER. V lost 2 bases, J lost 2 bases, and 10 bases lay in between. Here the CDR3 DNA reads TGCGCCAGCAGCCAACAGGGGGGGTCCAAAAACATTCAGTACTTC. It encodes CASSQQGGSKNIQYF.